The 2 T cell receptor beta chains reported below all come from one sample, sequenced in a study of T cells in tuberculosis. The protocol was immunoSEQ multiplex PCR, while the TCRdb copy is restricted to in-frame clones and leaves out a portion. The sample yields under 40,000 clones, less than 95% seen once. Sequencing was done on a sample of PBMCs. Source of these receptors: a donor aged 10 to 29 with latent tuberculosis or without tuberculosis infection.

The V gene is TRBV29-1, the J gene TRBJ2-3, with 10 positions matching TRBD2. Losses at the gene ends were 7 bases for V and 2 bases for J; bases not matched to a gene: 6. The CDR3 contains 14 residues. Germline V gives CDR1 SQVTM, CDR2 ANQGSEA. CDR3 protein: CSGVAGGTTDTQYF. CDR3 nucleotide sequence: TGCAGCGGAGTAGCGGGAGGAACCACAGATACGCAGTATTTT.

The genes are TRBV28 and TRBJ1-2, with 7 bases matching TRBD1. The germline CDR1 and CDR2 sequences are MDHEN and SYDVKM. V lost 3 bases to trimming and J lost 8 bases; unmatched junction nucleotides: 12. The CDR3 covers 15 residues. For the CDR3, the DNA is TGTGCCAGCAGTTTGAACGGTGGGCAGGGGGGCGGCTACACCTTC. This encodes CASSLNGGQGGGYTF.